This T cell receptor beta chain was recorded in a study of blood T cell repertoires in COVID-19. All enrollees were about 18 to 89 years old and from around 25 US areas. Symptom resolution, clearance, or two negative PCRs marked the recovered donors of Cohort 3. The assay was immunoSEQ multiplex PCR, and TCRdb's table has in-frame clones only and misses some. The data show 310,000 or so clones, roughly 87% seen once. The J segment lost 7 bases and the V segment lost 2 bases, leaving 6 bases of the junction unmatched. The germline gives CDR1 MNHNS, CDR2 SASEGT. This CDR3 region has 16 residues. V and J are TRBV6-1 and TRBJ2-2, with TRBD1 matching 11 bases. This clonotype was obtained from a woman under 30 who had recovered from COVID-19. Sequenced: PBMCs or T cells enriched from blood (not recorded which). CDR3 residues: CASSERMDRGHGELFF. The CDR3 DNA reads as TGTGCCAGCAGTGAAAGAATGGACAGGGGGCACGGGGAGCTGTTTTTT.